This T cell receptor beta chain was identified during a study of vaccination and CD4 T cells after COVID-19. About the study: Overlapping peptides of the spike proteins of SARS-CoV-2, HCoV-NL63, HCoV-OC43 and HCoV-229E were used for cell stimulation.

Sample treatment: roughly ten-day PBMC culture with coronavirus spike peptide pools or control peptides (ViraFEST assay). In the case of this clonotype: Its antigen is unidentified.

V was shortened by 3 bases and J by 5 bases, with 14 bases between the two germline ends. The CDR3 covers 15 residues. Looked up from germline, CDR1 is SGHTA and CDR2 is FQGNSA. Scientists ran DNA taken from cultured CD4+ T cells through the Oncomine TCR Beta short-read assay for sequencing. From cultured CD4+ T cells, genomic DNA was extracted. TCRdb reprocessed the PCR reads with MiXCR, giving one entry per CDR3 protein. The data contain several thousand distinct CDR3 sequences, approximately 58% of them seen just once; the ten biggest clones take up roughly 25%. The V and J genes are TRBV7-2 and TRBJ1-5; maybe TRBD1 (5 bases). This receptor was obtained from a human donor who had recovered from COVID-19. The sample taken for sequencing was CD4+ T cells from blood, cultured in vitro. CDR3 nucleotide sequence: TGTGCCAGCAGCTTCACCGGGACGCAGGATCAGCCCCAGCATTTT. This gives the protein CASSFTGTQDQPQHF.